Listed below are T cell receptor beta chains from one sample, sequenced in a study of shared clonotypes between healthy human individuals. Clones were read by immunoSEQ multiplex PCR, and TCRdb kept only the in-frame ones, dropping some. The sample contains about 480,000 clones, about four fifths of which appear only once. Sequences were obtained from PBMCs. The receptors come from a woman in her thirties or forties in good health. Some clones in this sample may be carry-over from other donors' samples. Each CDR3 is given with its conserved first and last residue. The D gene is left open where the match is weak. Clone size, where shown, is once, few, many, or a class for clones that have expanded.

D	V	size	J	CDR3	DNA
TRBD2	TRBV4-2	-	TRBJ2-3	CASSQGTSGGTDTQYF	TGTGCCAGCAGCCAAGGAACTAGCGGCGGCACAGATACGCAGTATTTT
-	TRBV2	many	TRBJ1-1	CASSGGGTEAFF	TGTGCCAGCAGTGGAGGGGGCACTGAAGCTTTCTTT
-	TRBV5-1	-	TRBJ2-3	CASSFGGTDTQYF	TGCGCCAGCAGCTTCGGAGGCACAGATACGCAGTATTTT
-	TRBV28	-	TRBJ1-5	CASRGTGTPGIIGQPQHF	TGTGCCAGCAGGGGTACAGGGACCCCAGGGATAATCGGGCAGCCCCAGCATTTT
-	TRBV7-9	-	TRBJ1-1	CASSPNRLGGADSYEAFF	TGTGCCAGCAGCCCCAACCGATTGGGGGGCGCGGATTCTTATGAAGCTTTCTTT
TRBD1	TRBV28	-	TRBJ2-7	CASSGTGGSYEQYF	TGTGCCAGCAGCGGGACAGGGGGCTCCTACGAGCAGTACTTC
-	TRBV10-3	-	TRBJ1-1	CAISGPQNTEAFF	TGTGCCATCAGTGGCCCCCAGAACACTGAAGCTTTCTTT
TRBD1	TRBV19	few	TRBJ1-5	CASSRRGNRGQNQPQHF	TGTGCCAGTAGTCGTAGGGGGAACAGGGGGCAGAATCAGCCCCAGCATTTT
-	TRBV30	many	TRBJ1-2	CAWSAGGDYGYTF	TGTGCCTGGAGTGCGGGGGGCGATTATGGCTACACCTTC
TRBD2	TRBV4-3	-	TRBJ2-3	CASSQAVAGGSSTDTQYF	TGCGCCAGCAGCCAAGCCGTGGCGGGGGGTTCTAGCACAGATACGCAGTATTTT
TRBD2	TRBV7-3	-	TRBJ2-3	CASSLNGLAGGRPFSDTQYF	TGTGCCAGCAGCTTAAACGGTCTAGCGGGAGGGAGACCTTTCTCAGATACGCAGTATTTT
TRBD2	TRBV30	-	TRBJ2-5	CAWAPGLAGAETQYF	TGTGCCTGGGCGCCGGGACTAGCGGGAGCGGAGACCCAGTACTTC
-	TRBV29-1	-	TRBJ1-2	CSVERDGYTF	TGCAGCGTTGAAAGGGATGGCTACACCTTC
-	TRBV7-2	-	TRBJ1-1	CASSFSGGQGTEAFF	TGTGCCAGCAGCTTTAGTGGGGGGCAAGGCACTGAAGCTTTCTTT
-	TRBV28	-	TRBJ2-3	CASRDFAVDTQYF	TGTGCCAGCAGAGACTTTGCGGTAGATACGCAGTATTTT
-	TRBV19	-	TRBJ2-2	CASSKTPSNTGELFF	TGTGCCAGTAGTAAGACACCCTCGAACACCGGGGAGCTGTTTTTT
TRBD1	TRBV9	-	TRBJ2-4	CASSLTDRGLSKNIQYF	TGTGCCAGCAGCCTCACCGACAGGGGGCTGAGCAAAAACATTCAGTACTTC
-	TRBV19	-	TRBJ1-5	CASSTGGGRRQPQHF	TGTGCCAGTAGTACGGGCGGGGGGCGTCGGCAGCCCCAGCATTTT
TRBD2	TRBV11-3	few	TRBJ2-1	CASSLVASGINEQFF	TGTGCCAGCAGCTTAGTAGCTAGCGGGATCAATGAGCAGTTCTTC
-	TRBV10-3	few	TRBJ1-2	CAISEGQSYGYTF	TGTGCCATCAGTGAAGGACAAAGCTATGGCTACACCTTC
TRBD1	TRBV4-2	-	TRBJ2-5	CASSQGQQGAQETQYF	TGTGCCAGCAGCCAAGGCCAACAGGGGGCCCAAGAGACCCAGTACTTC
TRBD1	TRBV7-9	-	TRBJ2-7	CASSPTGGGYEQYF	TGTGCCAGCAGCCCGACAGGGGGCGGCTACGAGCAGTACTTC
-	TRBV11-2	-	TRBJ2-1	CASRGLRALGNEQFF	TGTGCCAGCAGGGGACTTAGGGCCTTAGGTAATGAGCAGTTCTTC
-	TRBV4-3	-	TRBJ2-6	CASSQERGTGANVLTF	TGCGCCAGCAGCCAAGAAAGGGGGACTGGGGCCAACGTCCTGACTTTC
TRBD2	TRBV5-4	-	TRBJ2-7	CASTIWTSGSDEQYF	TGTGCCAGCACCATTTGGACTAGCGGGAGCGACGAGCAGTACTTC
-	TRBV9	-	TRBJ1-1	CASSVSGNGGTEAFF	TGTGCCAGCAGCGTGAGCGGGAATGGGGGCACTGAAGCTTTCTTT
TRBD1	TRBV27	-	TRBJ2-7	CASRDRDSSYEQYF	TGTGCCAGCAGAGACCGGGACAGCTCCTACGAGCAGTACTTC
TRBD2	TRBV7-2	few	TRBJ2-1	CASSILARNEQFF	TGTGCCAGCAGCATACTAGCGCGTAATGAGCAGTTCTTC
-	TRBV7-3	few	TRBJ2-1	CASSLIAGEQFF	TGTGCCAGCAGCTTAATAGCTGGGGAGCAGTTCTTC
-	TRBV7-3	few	TRBJ2-1	CASSPTRNNEQFF	TGTGCCAGCAGCCCTACTAGAAACAATGAGCAGTTCTTC
-	TRBV5-8	-	TRBJ1-2	CASSLPINLYRGYTF	TGTGCCAGCAGCTTGCCTATTAATCTCTACCGTGGCTACACCTTC
-	TRBV10-3	-	TRBJ2-7	CAISEYGGDYEQYF	TGTGCCATCAGTGAGTACGGCGGGGACTACGAGCAGTACTTC
TRBD1	TRBV9	-	TRBJ2-7	CASGAGTGDLYEQYF	TGTGCCAGCGGGGCGGGGACAGGGGACCTCTACGAGCAGTACTTC
TRBD1	TRBV2	-	TRBJ2-7	CASKPGTGGNEQYF	TGTGCCAGCAAGCCCGGGACAGGGGGCAACGAGCAGTACTTC
-	TRBV20-1	-	TRBJ2-7	CSAVRAYEQYF	TGCAGTGCCGTGAGGGCCTACGAGCAGTACTTC